The clone carrying this TCR beta chain was observed many times. Antigen unknown. This sample was included in a study of CD8 T cells in ankylosing spondylitis. Notes on the study in general: Disease-linked clones were reportedly significantly enriched in matched ankylosing spondylitis synovial fluid.

TCRdb re-analysed the 5' RACE reads in MiXCR, keeping a single row per CDR3 protein. The sample lists 200,000 to 250,000 distinct CDR3 sequences; about 10% were seen once. CDR1 is SGHTA, CDR2 FQGNSA, per germline. V was cut by 3 bases and J by 3 bases, with 15 bases left in between. The CDR3 is 15 residues long. The rearrangement joins TRBV7-2 to TRBJ2-7, with D perhaps assigned TRBD1 or TRBD2 (5 bases each). The source is a male donor with ankylosing spondylitis or in good health (not recorded which). Sequencing used blood, either unsorted or a sorted T cell fraction (not recorded which). CDR3 in DNA: TGTGCCAGCAGCTTCGGGGCAGCGTTAAGCTACGAGCAGTACTTC. It encodes CASSFGAALSYEQYF.